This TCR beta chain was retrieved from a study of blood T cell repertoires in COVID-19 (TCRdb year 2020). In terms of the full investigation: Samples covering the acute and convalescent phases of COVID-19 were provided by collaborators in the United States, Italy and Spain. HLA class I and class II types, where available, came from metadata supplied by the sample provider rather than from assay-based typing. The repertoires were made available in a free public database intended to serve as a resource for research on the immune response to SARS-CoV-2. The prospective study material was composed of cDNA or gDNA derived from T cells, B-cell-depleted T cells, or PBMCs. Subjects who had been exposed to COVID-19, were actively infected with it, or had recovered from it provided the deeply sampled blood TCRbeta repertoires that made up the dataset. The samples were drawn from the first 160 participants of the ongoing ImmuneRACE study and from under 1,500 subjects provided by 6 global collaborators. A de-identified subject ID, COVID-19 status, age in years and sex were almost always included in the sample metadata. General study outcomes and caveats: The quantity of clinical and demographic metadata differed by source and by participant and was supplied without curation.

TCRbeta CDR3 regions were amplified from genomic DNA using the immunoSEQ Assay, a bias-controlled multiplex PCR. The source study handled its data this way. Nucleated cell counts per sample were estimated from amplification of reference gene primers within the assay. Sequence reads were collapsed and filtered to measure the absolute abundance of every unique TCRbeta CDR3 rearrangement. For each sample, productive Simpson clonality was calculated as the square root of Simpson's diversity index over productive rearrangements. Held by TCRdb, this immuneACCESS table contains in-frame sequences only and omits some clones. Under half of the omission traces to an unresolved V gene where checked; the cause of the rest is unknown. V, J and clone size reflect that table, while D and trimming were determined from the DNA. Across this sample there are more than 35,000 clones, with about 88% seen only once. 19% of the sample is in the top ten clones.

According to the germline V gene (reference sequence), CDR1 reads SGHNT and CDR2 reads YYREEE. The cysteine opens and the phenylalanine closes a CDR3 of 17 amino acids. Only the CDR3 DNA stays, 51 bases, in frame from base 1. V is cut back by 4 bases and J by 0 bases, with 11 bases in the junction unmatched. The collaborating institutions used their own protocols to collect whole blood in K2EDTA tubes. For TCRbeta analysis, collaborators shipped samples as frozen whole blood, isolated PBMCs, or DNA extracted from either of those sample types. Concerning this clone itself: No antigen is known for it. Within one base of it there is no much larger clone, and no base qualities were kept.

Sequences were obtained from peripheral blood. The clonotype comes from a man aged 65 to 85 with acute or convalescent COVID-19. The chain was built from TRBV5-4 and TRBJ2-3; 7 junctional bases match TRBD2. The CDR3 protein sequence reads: CASSGGGNQGSTDTQYF. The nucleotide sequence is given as TGTGCCAGCAGCGGGGGGGGGAATCAAGGGAGCACAGATACGCAGTATTTT.